A selection of T cell receptor beta chains follows, all from one sample in a study of OX40 agonist ivuxolimab in advanced cancers. Only in-frame clones appear in the TCRdb table, and some are missing; sequencing was by immunoSEQ multiplex PCR. The sample includes around 76,000 clones, roughly 91% of them seen just once. Sequences were derived from CD4+ or CD8+ T cells sorted from blood, sampled in a trial of the OX40 agonist ivuxolimab. All receptors derive from an adult with an advanced solid tumor such as melanoma, head and neck, liver or kidney cancer. Each CDR3 is given with its conserved first and last residue. Each record gives: V gene, D gene, J gene, clone size, CDR3 protein, CDR3 DNA. The D gene is left open where the match is weak. Rows may omit the clone size; those that give it use once, few, many or a size class.

V: TRBV25-1
D: .
J: TRBJ2-1
size: .
CDR3: CANPPGTAFYNEQFF
DNA: TGTGCCAACCCCCCCGGGACGGCCTTTTACAATGAGCAGTTCTTC

V: TRBV14
D: .
J: TRBJ1-2
size: .
CDR3: CASSREISGGYTF
DNA: TGTGCCAGCAGCCGGGAGATCTCCGGTGGCTACACCTTC

V: TRBV19
D: .
J: TRBJ2-4
size: few
CDR3: CASSIADRAKNIQYF
DNA: TGTGCCAGTAGTATTGCCGACAGGGCCAAAAACATTCAGTACTTC

V: TRBV5-1
D: TRBD1
J: TRBJ2-7
size: .
CDR3: CASSIDRGIGYEQYF
DNA: TGCGCCAGCAGCATCGACAGGGGCATCGGCTACGAGCAGTACTTC

V: TRBV15
D: .
J: TRBJ1-1
size: .
CDR3: CATSRDIRRTEAFF
DNA: TGTGCCACCAGCAGAGATATCCGACGCACTGAAGCTTTCTTT

V: TRBV7-6
D: .
J: TRBJ2-2
size: .
CDR3: CASSLVWTTGELFF
DNA: TGTGCCAGCAGCTTAGTTTGGACCACCGGGGAGCTGTTTTTT

V: TRBV19
D: .
J: TRBJ1-1
size: .
CDR3: CASGRVTTEAFF
DNA: TGTGCCAGTGGCAGGGTGACCACTGAAGCTTTCTTT

V: TRBV11-2
D: .
J: TRBJ2-1
size: few
CDR3: CASSLRGGNLHNEQFF
DNA: TGTGCCAGCAGCTTAAGGGGCGGGAATCTCCACAATGAGCAGTTCTTC

V: TRBV4-2
D: .
J: TRBJ2-1
size: .
CDR3: CASSPTGGGGNYNEQFF
DNA: TGTGCCAGCAGCCCGACGGGAGGAGGGGGTAACTACAATGAGCAGTTCTTC

V: TRBV19
D: TRBD1
J: TRBJ1-3
size: .
CDR3: CATQGPGNTIYF
DNA: TGTGCCACACAGGGGCCTGGAAACACCATATATTTT

V: TRBV15
D: .
J: TRBJ1-2
size: .
CDR3: CATSRSTGPVSARGYTF
DNA: TGTGCCACCAGCAGATCGACAGGCCCCGTTTCTGCTCGGGGCTACACCTTC

V: TRBV19
D: .
J: TRBJ1-5
size: .
CDR3: CAISGGGLSQPQHF
DNA: TGTGCCATATCGGGGGGCGGTCTCTCTCAGCCCCAGCATTTT

V: TRBV29-1
D: .
J: TRBJ1-2
size: .
CDR3: CSVGEGPYGYTF
DNA: TGCAGCGTTGGAGAAGGGCCCTATGGCTACACCTTC

V: TRBV7-9
D: TRBD2
J: TRBJ2-1
size: .
CDR3: CASSPGLGENEQFF
DNA: TGTGCCAGCAGCCCGGGACTAGGGGAGAATGAGCAGTTCTTC

V: TRBV7-2
D: .
J: TRBJ1-5
size: .
CDR3: CASSPRSSNQPQHF
DNA: TGTGCCAGCAGCCCCCGGAGTAGCAATCAGCCCCAGCATTTT

V: TRBV9
D: .
J: TRBJ2-1
size: .
CDR3: CASSVGDRYNEQFF
DNA: TGTGCCAGCAGCGTAGGGGACCGCTACAATGAGCAGTTCTTC

V: TRBV6-5
D: TRBD1
J: TRBJ2-7
size: .
CDR3: CASSYSGTGGYEQYF
DNA: TGTGCCAGCAGTTACTCGGGGACAGGGGGGTACGAGCAGTACTTC

V: TRBV7-9
D: .
J: TRBJ1-1
size: .
CDR3: CASSLGFGVNTEAFF
DNA: TGTGCCAGCAGCTTAGGATTCGGGGTGAACACTGAAGCTTTCTTT

V: TRBV7-9
D: .
J: TRBJ1-2
size: .
CDR3: CASSLLPAGSMNYGYTF
DNA: TGTGCCAGCAGCTTACTCCCCGCGGGCAGCATGAACTATGGCTACACCTTC

V: TRBV7-3
D: .
J: TRBJ2-3
size: .
CDR3: CASSWGPEGTDTQYF
DNA: TGTGCCAGCAGCTGGGGGCCGGAAGGCACAGATACGCAGTATTTT

V: TRBV10-3
D: TRBD2
J: TRBJ2-7
size: .
CDR3: CAIKATSGHYSLYEQYF
DNA: TGTGCCATCAAGGCGACTAGCGGACATTACTCGCTTTACGAGCAGTACTTC

V: TRBV11-3
D: .
J: TRBJ1-1
size: .
CDR3: CASSGHPLPAHTEAFF
DNA: TGTGCCAGCAGCGGCCATCCCCTCCCGGCCCACACTGAAGCTTTCTTT

V: TRBV7-2
D: .
J: TRBJ2-3
size: .
CDR3: CASSFLANTDTQYF
DNA: TGTGCCAGCAGCTTTCTAGCGAACACAGATACGCAGTATTTT

V: TRBV6-6
D: .
J: TRBJ2-6
size: .
CDR3: CASSYLRSSGANVLTF
DNA: TGTGCCAGCAGTTATTTGCGCAGCTCTGGGGCCAACGTCCTGACTTTC

V: TRBV7-6
D: TRBD2
J: TRBJ2-5
size: .
CDR3: CASSNTSGRAGETQYF
DNA: TGTGCCAGCAGCAATACTAGCGGGAGGGCCGGAGAGACCCAGTACTTC

V: TRBV4-1
D: .
J: TRBJ2-7
size: once
CDR3: CASSLSGVAYEQYF
DNA: TGCGCCAGCAGCCTCAGTGGCGTAGCCTACGAGCAGTACTTC

V: TRBV9
D: .
J: TRBJ1-1
size: once
CDR3: CASSVYGTPNTEAFF
DNA: TGTGCCAGCAGCGTCTACGGGACACCGAACACTGAAGCTTTCTTT

V: TRBV19
D: .
J: TRBJ2-1
size: .
CDR3: CASSIDNGYNEQFF
DNA: TGTGCCAGTAGTATAGATAACGGCTACAATGAGCAGTTCTTC

V: TRBV19
D: .
J: TRBJ1-4
size: .
CDR3: CASRRVDEKLFF
DNA: TGTGCCAGCCGCAGGGTAGATGAAAAACTGTTTTTT

V: TRBV6-6
D: TRBD2
J: TRBJ2-2
size: .
CDR3: CASSRTSARGIRELFF
DNA: TGTGCCAGCAGTCGGACTAGCGCCAGAGGTATCCGGGAGCTGTTTTTT

V: TRBV4-1
D: .
J: TRBJ2-7
size: .
CDR3: CASSQEHRAYEQYF
DNA: TGCGCCAGCAGCCAAGAGCACAGGGCCTACGAGCAGTACTTC

V: TRBV28
D: TRBD1
J: TRBJ2-4
size: once
CDR3: CASSPRQGGVKNIQYF
DNA: TGTGCCAGCAGTCCTCGACAGGGGGGGGTCAAAAACATTCAGTACTTC

V: TRBV7-8
D: .
J: TRBJ2-1
size: once
CDR3: CASSLEGSVNEQFF
DNA: TGTGCCAGCAGCTTAGAGGGTAGTGTCAATGAGCAGTTCTTC

V: TRBV30
D: .
J: TRBJ1-4
size: .
CDR3: CAWRDSDSSGEKLFF
DNA: TGTGCCTGGAGGGACTCGGACAGCTCAGGTGAAAAACTGTTTTTT

V: TRBV18
D: .
J: TRBJ1-1
size: .
CDR3: CASSLQGAEAFF
DNA: TGTGCCAGCTCTCTACAGGGAGCTGAAGCTTTCTTT

V: TRBV18
D: TRBD1
J: TRBJ1-2
size: once
CDR3: CASSPSLENRQGDIYGYTF
DNA: TGTGCCAGCTCACCATCCCTTGAGAACCGACAGGGGGATATTTATGGCTACACCTTC

V: TRBV27
D: TRBD1
J: TRBJ2-5
size: .
CDR3: CASSSATGGETQYF
DNA: TGTGCCAGCAGTTCCGCGACAGGGGGGGAGACCCAGTACTTC

V: TRBV7-8
D: .
J: TRBJ1-5
size: .
CDR3: CASSSRWGTVGDQPQHF
DNA: TGTGCCAGCAGCTCACGGTGGGGTACCGTGGGGGATCAGCCCCAGCATTTT

V: TRBV7-8
D: .
J: TRBJ2-1
size: .
CDR3: CASSLALGAPNEQFF
DNA: TGTGCCAGCAGCTTAGCGCTCGGGGCTCCAAATGAGCAGTTCTTC

V: TRBV19
D: .
J: TRBJ1-2
size: .
CDR3: CASIGTYYGYTF
DNA: TGTGCCAGCATCGGGACGTACTATGGCTACACCTTC

V: TRBV27
D: .
J: TRBJ2-7
size: .
CDR3: CASTGGYEQYF
DNA: TGTGCCAGCACTGGGGGCTACGAGCAGTACTTC

V: TRBV5-6
D: .
J: TRBJ1-2
size: few
CDR3: CASSLGGPGYGYTF
DNA: TGTGCCAGCAGCCTTGGAGGGCCAGGCTATGGCTACACCTTC

V: TRBV19
D: .
J: TRBJ1-2
size: .
CDR3: CASKGDRTVYYGYTF
DNA: TGTGCCAGTAAAGGTGACCGCACAGTTTACTATGGCTACACCTTC

V: TRBV6-6
D: TRBD1
J: TRBJ1-4
size: .
CDR3: CASSYLKRQGDWLFF
DNA: TGTGCCAGCAGTTATCTCAAGAGACAGGGGGATTGGCTGTTTTTT

V: TRBV29-1
D: .
J: TRBJ1-1
size: .
CDR3: CSVGGERLMNTEAFF
DNA: TGCAGCGTTGGAGGGGAGCGACTTATGAACACTGAAGCTTTCTTT

V: TRBV19
D: .
J: TRBJ1-2
size: .
CDR3: CASSLYSPATGNGYTF
DNA: TGTGCCAGTAGTCTTTACAGTCCGGCGACGGGCAATGGCTACACCTTC

V: TRBV7-3
D: .
J: TRBJ1-5
size: .
CDR3: CASSPTVSNQPQHF
DNA: TGTGCCAGCAGCCCCACAGTTAGCAATCAGCCCCAGCATTTT

V: TRBV7-9
D: .
J: TRBJ2-7
size: .
CDR3: CASSLKPSSYEQYF
DNA: TGTGCCAGCAGCTTAAAGCCGAGCTCCTACGAGCAGTACTTC

V: TRBV4-2
D: .
J: TRBJ2-2
size: .
CDR3: CASSQDEGSANTGELFF
DNA: TGTGCCAGCAGCCAAGATGAGGGCAGCGCGAACACCGGGGAGCTGTTTTTT

V: TRBV9
D: .
J: TRBJ2-1
size: once
CDR3: CASSPDGGSYNEQFF
DNA: TGTGCCAGCAGCCCGGACGGCGGGTCCTACAATGAGCAGTTCTTC

V: TRBV27
D: .
J: TRBJ1-6
size: .
CDR3: CASSSPPGSPLHF
DNA: TGTGCCAGCAGTTCCCCCCCCGGGTCACCCCTCCACTTT

V: TRBV2
D: TRBD2
J: TRBJ2-5
size: .
CDR3: CASRATSGQETQYF
DNA: TGTGCCAGCAGGGCCACTAGCGGTCAAGAGACCCAGTACTTC

V: TRBV18
D: TRBD1
J: TRBJ1-1
size: .
CDR3: CASSPIRGQQNTEAFF
DNA: TGTGCCAGCTCACCTATACGGGGACAGCAGAACACTGAAGCTTTCTTT

V: TRBV5-1
D: .
J: TRBJ1-1
size: .
CDR3: CASSFLWGALNTEAFF
DNA: .